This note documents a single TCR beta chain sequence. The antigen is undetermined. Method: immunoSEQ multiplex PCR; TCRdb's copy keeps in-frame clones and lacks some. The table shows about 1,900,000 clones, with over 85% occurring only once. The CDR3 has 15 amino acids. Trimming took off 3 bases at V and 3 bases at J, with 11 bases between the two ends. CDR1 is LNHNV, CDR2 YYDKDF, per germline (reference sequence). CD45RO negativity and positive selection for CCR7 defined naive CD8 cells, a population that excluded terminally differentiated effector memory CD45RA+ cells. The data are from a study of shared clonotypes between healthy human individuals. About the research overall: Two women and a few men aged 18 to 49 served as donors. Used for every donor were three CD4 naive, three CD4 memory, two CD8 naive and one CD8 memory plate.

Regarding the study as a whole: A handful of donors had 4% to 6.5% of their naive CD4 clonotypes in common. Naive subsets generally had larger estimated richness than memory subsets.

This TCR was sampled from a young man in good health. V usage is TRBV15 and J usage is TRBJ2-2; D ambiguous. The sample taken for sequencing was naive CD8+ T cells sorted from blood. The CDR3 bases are TGTGCCACCAGCAGTCCCCCCCCCGACACCGGGGAGCTGTTTTTT. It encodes CATSSPPPDTGELFF.